This T cell receptor (beta chain) was retrieved from a study of regulatory T cells in long-lasting Graves disease. V was clipped by 11 bases and J by 1 base, with 17 bases between them. CDR1 is KGHDR, CDR2 SFDVKD, per germline. CDR3 length: 14 amino acids. Sequencing libraries for TCR beta were prepared with iRepertoire HTBI primers and Arm-PCR of CDR3 regions. TCRdb fed the multiplex PCR reads into MiXCR, producing one record per CDR3 protein. The sample carries about 460,000 distinct CDR3 sequences, roughly 15% recorded once. Time point: newly diagnosed GD, antithyroid drugs for less than 3 months. PBMCs were the source of the RNA used for TCR sequencing. The sample was also reused in another study, on T cells in Graves' hyperthyroidism and ophthalmopathy.

The receptor was derived from a woman in her forties or fifties with Graves disease. The rearrangement uses TRBV24-1 and TRBJ2-7, with D perhaps TRBD2 (5 bases). The material sequenced was peripheral blood mononuclear cells (PBMCs), taken at new diagnosis, from a patient treated with antithyroid drugs. Here the CDR3 reads CAKRRTGISYEQYF. CDR3 nucleotide sequence: TGTGCCAAACGACGGACGGGGATATCCTACGAGCAGTACTTC.